The 6 T cell receptor beta chains in this list originate from one sample, sequenced in a study of liver allograft versus peripheral blood T cells. Study information: What was compared were the T cell receptor repertoires in transplanted livers and those in the peripheral blood of recipients.

TCRdb itself ran the reads through MiXCR, one entry per CDR3 protein. This sample has some 14,000 distinct CDR3 sequences, with about 19% found just once. These receptors all come from a human patient who had a liver transplant. Some of these T cells may belong to the graft donor.

The V gene is TRBV9, the J gene TRBJ2-6, with D hard to call. CDR1 SGDLS and CDR2 YYNGEE come from the germline V gene. This CDR3 comprises 16 residues. V was shortened by 0 bases and J by 2 bases, with 9 bases between the two germline ends. CDR3 DNA sequence: TGTGCCAGCAGCGTAGCAGGTACAGCTGGGGCCAACGTCCTGACTTTC. Its protein product is CASSVAGTAGANVLTF.

This clonotype is deemed medium-sized. The V and J genes are TRBV18 and TRBJ2-1; 9 bases are a match to TRBD2. CDR3 length: 15 amino acids. The V and J ends lost 10 bases and 8 bases, in that order; junction bases with no gene match: 15. CDR1 is KGHSH and CDR2 is LQKENI in the germline V gene. The CDR3 DNA is TGTGCCACCCAACCAAGTACTAGCGGGTACGATGAGCAGTTCTTC. Translation gives CATQPSTSGYDEQFF.

This clonotype was seen ten or more times. V usage is TRBV6-2 or TRBV6-3 and J usage is TRBJ2-7, with 9 bases identical to TRBD2. Trimming at V came to 7 bases and at J to 4 bases, leaving 8 bases not matched to a gene. Germline assignment: CDR1 MNHEY and CDR2 SVGEGT. CDR3 length equals 14 residues. CDR3 in amino acids: CASTPAGGPYEQYF. In DNA, the CDR3 is TGTGCCAGCACCCCAGCGGGAGGTCCTTACGAGCAGTACTTC.

In its sample, this clonotype is medium-sized. J is TRBJ1-1 and V is TRBV5-4; D might be TRBD1 (6 bases). Trimming took off 1 base at V and 4 bases at J, with 8 bases between the two ends. The V gene's germline CDR1 is SGHNT and CDR2 YYREEE (reference sequence). The CDR3 is 13 amino acids. The CDR3 DNA reads TGTGCCAGCAGCTTGTGGGGGCGCACTGAAGCTTTCTTT. Its protein is CASSLWGRTEAFF.

This clonotype was found many times. V is TRBV15 and J is TRBJ2-1, with D hard to call. This CDR3 is built from 12 residues. The V end lost 4 bases, the J end lost 5 bases, and 6 bases lay between the germline ends. Germline assignment: CDR1 LNHNV and CDR2 YYDKDF (reference sequence). CDR3 region: CATSIANNEQFF. DNA for the CDR3: TGTGCCACCAGCATAGCTAACAATGAGCAGTTCTTC.

In this sample, this clonotype turned up once. The genes are TRBV28 and TRBJ2-3; no definite D call. CDR3 length equals 13 residues. Germline CDR1 reads MDHEN; CDR2 reads SYDVKM. The CDR3 nucleotides read TGTGCTACGACTCAGAGCGGCACAGATACGCAGTATTTT. The encoded protein is CATTQSGTDTQYF.